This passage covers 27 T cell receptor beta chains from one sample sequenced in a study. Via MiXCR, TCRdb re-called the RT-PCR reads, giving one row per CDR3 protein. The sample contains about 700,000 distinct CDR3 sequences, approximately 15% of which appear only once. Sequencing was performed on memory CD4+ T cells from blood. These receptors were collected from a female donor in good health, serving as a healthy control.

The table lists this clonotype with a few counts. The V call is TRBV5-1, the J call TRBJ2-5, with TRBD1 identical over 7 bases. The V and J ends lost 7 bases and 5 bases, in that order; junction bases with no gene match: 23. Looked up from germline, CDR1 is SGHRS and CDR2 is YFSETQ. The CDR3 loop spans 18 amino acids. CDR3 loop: CASRRTGNVFGGIETQYF. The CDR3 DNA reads TGCGCCAGCCGGAGGACAGGCAACGTCTTTGGGGGTATCGAGACCCAGTACTTC.

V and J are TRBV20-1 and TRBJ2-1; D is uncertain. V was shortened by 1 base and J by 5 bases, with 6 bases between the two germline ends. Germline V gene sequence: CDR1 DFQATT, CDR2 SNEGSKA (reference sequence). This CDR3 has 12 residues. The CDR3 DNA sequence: TGCAGTGCTAGAGGGCTCCACAATGAGCAGTTCTTC. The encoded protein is CSARGLHNEQFF.

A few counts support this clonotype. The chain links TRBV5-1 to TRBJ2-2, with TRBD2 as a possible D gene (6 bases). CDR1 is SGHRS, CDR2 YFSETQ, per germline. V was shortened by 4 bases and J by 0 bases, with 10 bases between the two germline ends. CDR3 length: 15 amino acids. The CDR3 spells CASSPRLANTGELFF. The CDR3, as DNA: TGCGCCAGCAGCCCAAGACTAGCGAACACCGGGGAGCTGTTTTTT.

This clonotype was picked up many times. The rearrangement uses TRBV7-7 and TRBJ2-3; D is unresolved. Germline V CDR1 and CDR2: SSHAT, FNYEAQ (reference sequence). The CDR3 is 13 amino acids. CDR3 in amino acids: CASSYTGTDTQYF. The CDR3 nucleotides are TGTGCTAGCTCTTATACAGGCACAGATACGCAGTATTTT.

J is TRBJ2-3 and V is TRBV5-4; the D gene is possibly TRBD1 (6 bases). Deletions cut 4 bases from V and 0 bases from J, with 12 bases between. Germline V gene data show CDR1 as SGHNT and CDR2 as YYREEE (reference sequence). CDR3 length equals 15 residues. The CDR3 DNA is TGTGCCAGCAGCCCGGTGACAGGAAGCACAGATACGCAGTATTTT. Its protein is CASSPVTGSTDTQYF.

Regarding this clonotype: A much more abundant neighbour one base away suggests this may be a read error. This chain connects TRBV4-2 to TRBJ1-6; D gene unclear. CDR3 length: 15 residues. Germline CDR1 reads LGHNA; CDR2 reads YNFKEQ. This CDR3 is CASSQGLGNNPPLHF. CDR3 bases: TGTGCCAGCAGCCAAGGGTTGGGCAATAATCCACCCCTCCACTTT.

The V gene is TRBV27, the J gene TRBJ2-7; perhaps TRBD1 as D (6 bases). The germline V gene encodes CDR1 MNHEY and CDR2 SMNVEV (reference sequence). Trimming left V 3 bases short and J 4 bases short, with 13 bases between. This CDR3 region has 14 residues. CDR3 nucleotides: TGTGCCAGCAGTTTTGGGACCACAGGGTACGAGCAGTACTTC. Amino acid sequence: CASSFGTTGYEQYF.

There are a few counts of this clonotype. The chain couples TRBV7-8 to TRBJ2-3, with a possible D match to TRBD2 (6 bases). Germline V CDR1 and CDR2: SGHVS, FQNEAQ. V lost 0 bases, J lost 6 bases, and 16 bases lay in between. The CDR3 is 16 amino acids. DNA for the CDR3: TGTGCCAGCAGCTTAGCCGGGGGTCTGGGATCGGATACGCAGTATTTT. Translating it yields CASSLAGGLGSDTQYF.

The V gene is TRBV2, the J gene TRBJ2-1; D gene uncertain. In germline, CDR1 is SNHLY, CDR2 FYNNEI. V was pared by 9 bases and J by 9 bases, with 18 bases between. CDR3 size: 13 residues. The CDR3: CASKDGFRVEQFF. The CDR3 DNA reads TGTGCCAGTAAAGATGGGTTTCGGGTTGAGCAGTTCTTC.

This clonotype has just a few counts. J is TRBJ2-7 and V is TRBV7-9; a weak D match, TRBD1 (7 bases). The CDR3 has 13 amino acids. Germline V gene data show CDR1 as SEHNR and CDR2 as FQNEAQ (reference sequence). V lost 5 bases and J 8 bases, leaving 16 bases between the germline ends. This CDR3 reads CASSPGGSGQQYF. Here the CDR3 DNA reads TGTGCCAGCAGCCCAGGGGGGTCCGGCCAGCAGTACTTC.

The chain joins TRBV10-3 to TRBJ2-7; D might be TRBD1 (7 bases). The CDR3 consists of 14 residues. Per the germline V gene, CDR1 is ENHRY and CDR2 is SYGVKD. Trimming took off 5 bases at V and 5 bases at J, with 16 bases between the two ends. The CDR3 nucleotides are TGTGCCATCAGTCGACAGGGAGGCGAGAACGAGCAGTACTTC. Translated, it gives CAISRQGGENEQYF.

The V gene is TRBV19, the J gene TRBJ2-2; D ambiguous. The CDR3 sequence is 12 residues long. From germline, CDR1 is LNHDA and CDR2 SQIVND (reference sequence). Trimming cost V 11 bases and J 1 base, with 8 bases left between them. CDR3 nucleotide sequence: TGTGCCGGGCGACAGAACACCGGGGAGCTGTTTTTT. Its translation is CAGRQNTGELFF.

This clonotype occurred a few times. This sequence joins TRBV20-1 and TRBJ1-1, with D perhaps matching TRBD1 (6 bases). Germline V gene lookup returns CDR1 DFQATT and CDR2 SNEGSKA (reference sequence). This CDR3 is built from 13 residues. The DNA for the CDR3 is TGCAGAGCTGGGGGCGGGTTGAACACTGAAGCTTTCTTT. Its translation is CRAGGGLNTEAFF.

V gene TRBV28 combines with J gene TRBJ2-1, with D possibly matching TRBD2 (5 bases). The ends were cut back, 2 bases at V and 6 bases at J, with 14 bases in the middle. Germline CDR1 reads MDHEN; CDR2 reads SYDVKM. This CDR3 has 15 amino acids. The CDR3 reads CASSLSGSGSNEQFF. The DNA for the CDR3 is TGTGCCAGCAGTTTAAGCGGCAGCGGATCCAATGAGCAGTTCTTC.

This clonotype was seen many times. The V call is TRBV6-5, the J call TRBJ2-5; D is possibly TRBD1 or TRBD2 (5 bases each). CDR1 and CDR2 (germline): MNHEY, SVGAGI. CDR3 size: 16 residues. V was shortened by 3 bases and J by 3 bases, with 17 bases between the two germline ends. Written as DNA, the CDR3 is TGTGCCAGCAGTTATAGGTCTGTGAGGGGAGAAGAGACCCAGTACTTC. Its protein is CASSYRSVRGEETQYF.

In nucleotides, the CDR3 is TGCGCCAGCAGCTTGGGGCCAGCGGGAGGGGGTCAAGAGACCCAGTACTTC. It yields the protein CASSLGPAGGGQETQYF. The J gene is TRBJ2-5, the V gene TRBV5-1; the match to TRBD2 covers 10 bases. The junction had 7 bases not matched to a gene; V was cut back by 0 bases and J by 2 bases. The length of the CDR3 is 17 residues. Germline V gene lookup returns CDR1 SGHRS and CDR2 YFSETQ.

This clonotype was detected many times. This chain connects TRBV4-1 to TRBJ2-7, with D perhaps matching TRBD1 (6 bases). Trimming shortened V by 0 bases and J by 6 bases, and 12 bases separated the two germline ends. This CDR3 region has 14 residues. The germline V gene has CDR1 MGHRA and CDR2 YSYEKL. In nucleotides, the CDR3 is TGCGCCAGCAGCCAAGAAGGTCAGGGGCGCGAGCAGTACTTC. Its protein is CASSQEGQGREQYF.

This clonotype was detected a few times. The CDR3 DNA follows: TGTGCCAGCGGGAGGTGGGGCACAGATACGCAGTATTTT. It codes for CASGRWGTDTQYF. J is TRBJ2-3 and V is TRBV27; D may be TRBD2 (6 bases). Trimming took 8 bases from V and 1 from J, leaving 10 bases between them. Per the germline V gene, CDR1 is MNHEY and CDR2 is SMNVEV (reference sequence). The CDR3 sequence is 13 residues long.

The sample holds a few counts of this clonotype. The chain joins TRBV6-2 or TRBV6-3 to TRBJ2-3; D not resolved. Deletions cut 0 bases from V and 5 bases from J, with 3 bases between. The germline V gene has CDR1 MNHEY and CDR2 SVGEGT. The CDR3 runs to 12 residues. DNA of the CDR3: TGTGCCAGCAGTTACTCGGAAGATACGCAGTATTTT. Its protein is CASSYSEDTQYF.

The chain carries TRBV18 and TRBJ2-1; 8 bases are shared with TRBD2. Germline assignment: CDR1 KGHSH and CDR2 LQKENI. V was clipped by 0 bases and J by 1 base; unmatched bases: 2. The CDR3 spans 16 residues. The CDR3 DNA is TGTGCCAGCTCACCACCGGGCGGGAGGTCCTACAATGAGCAGTTCTTC. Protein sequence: CASSPPGGRSYNEQFF. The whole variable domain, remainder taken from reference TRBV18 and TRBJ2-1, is NAGVMQNPRHLVRRRGQEARLRCSPMKGHSHVYWYRQLPEEGLKFMVYLQKENIIDESGMPKERFSAEFPKEGPSILRIQQVVRGDSAAYFCASSPPGGRSYNEQFFGPGTRLTVL.

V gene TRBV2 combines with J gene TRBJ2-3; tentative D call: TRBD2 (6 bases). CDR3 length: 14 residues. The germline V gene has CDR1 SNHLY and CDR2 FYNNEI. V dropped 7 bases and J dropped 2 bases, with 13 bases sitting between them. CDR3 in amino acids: CASTSASATDTQYF. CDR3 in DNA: TGTGCCAGCACGTCGGCTAGCGCCACAGATACGCAGTATTTT.

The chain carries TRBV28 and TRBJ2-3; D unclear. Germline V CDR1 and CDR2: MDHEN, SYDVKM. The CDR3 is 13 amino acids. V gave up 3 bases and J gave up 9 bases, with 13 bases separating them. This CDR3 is CASSLGYGYTQYF. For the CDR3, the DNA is TGTGCCAGCAGTTTGGGTTACGGGTACACGCAGTATTTT.

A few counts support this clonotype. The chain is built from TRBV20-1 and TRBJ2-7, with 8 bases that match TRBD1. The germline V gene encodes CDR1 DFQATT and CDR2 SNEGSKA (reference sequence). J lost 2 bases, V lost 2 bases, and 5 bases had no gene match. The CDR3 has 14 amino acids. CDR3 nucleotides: TGCAGTGCTAGACCGGGACAGGTAACCTACGAGCAGTACTTC. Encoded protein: CSARPGQVTYEQYF.

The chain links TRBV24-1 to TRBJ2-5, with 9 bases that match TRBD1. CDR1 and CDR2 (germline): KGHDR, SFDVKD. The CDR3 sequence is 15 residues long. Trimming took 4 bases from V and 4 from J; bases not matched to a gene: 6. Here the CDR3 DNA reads TGTGCCACCAGTGAGGGACAGGGATCGAGAGAGACCCAGTACTTC. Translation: CATSEGQGSRETQYF.

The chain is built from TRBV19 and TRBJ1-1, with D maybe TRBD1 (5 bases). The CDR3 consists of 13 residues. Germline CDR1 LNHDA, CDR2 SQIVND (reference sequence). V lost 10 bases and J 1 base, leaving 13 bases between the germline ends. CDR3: CAIKRGENTEAFF. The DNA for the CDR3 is TGTGCCATCAAACGGGGGGAGAACACTGAAGCTTTCTTT.

Written as DNA, the CDR3 is TGCGCCAGCAGCTCGGGGGACAGGGGGAGCACAGATACGCAGTATTTT. Translation gives CASSSGDRGSTDTQYF. This rearrangement joins TRBV5-1 to TRBJ2-3; 11 nucleotides align to TRBD1. J lost 0 bases, V lost 3 bases, and 3 bases had no gene match. The CDR3 consists of 16 residues. CDR1 and CDR2 (germline): SGHRS, YFSETQ.

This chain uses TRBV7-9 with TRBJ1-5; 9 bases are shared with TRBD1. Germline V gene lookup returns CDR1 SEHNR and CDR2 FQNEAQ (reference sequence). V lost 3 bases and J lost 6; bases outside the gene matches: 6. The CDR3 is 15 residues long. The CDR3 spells CASSFLGTGPQPQHF. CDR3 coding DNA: TGTGCCAGCAGCTTCTTAGGGACAGGGCCTCAGCCCCAGCATTTT.